The 21 T cell receptor beta chains in this list originate from one sample, sequenced in a study of high-grade serous ovarian cancer treatment subgroups. TCRdb keeps only in-frame clones here, not all; method: immunoSEQ multiplex PCR. Of under 10,000 clones listed, about three quarters are singletons. Tumor samples were obtained before definitive surgery or chemotherapy. Sequencing was carried out using tumor tissue. The receptors originated from a human donor with high-grade serous ovarian cancer.

This clone came up a few times. The chain carries TRBV7-9 and TRBJ1-6, with 7 bases fitting TRBD1. Germline trimming cut 2 bases from V and 5 bases from J; bases unmatched to any gene: 6. The CDR3 has 16 residues. Germline values: CDR1 SEHNR, CDR2 FQNEAQ (reference sequence). The CDR3 sequence is CASSLSVGTDNSPLHF. The CDR3 DNA is TGTGCCAGCAGCTTATCAGTCGGGACAGATAATTCACCCCTCCACTTT.

The chain couples TRBV6-6 to TRBJ2-2; 10 nucleotides match TRBD1. V shed 3 bases, J shed 5 bases, and the junction held 3 bases outside the gene matches. From germline, CDR1 is MNHNY and CDR2 SVGAGI (reference sequence). CDR3 length: 15 residues. The CDR3 coding sequence is TGTGCCAGCAGTTATCGGACAGGGGGAACCGGGGAGCTGTTTTTT. Its translation: CASSYRTGGTGELFF.

The chain carries TRBV4-1 and TRBJ1-1; possible D gene TRBD1, 5 bases. Trimming took off 0 bases at V and 2 bases at J, with 25 bases between the two ends. The CDR3 totals 20 residues. Germline V gives CDR1 MGHRA, CDR2 YSYEKL. The CDR3 protein is CASSQDGATGTRGVNTEAFF. The CDR3 DNA reads as TGCGCCAGCAGCCAAGATGGAGCCACAGGCACTCGGGGGGTTAACACTGAAGCTTTCTTT.

This clone was detected a few times. The chain joins TRBV5-8 to TRBJ1-1; possibly TRBD1 for D (5 bases). V gave up 0 bases and J gave up 5 bases, with 11 bases separating them. The germline V gene has CDR1 SGHTS and CDR2 YDEGEE. This CDR3 is 14 amino acids long. The CDR3 region has the DNA TGTGCCAGCAGCTTGGTTCCAGGGCGAACTGAAGCTTTCTTT. Its translation: CASSLVPGRTEAFF.

The V gene is TRBV11-2, the J gene TRBJ1-3; 9 positions agree with TRBD1. Germline V gene sequence: CDR1 SGHAT, CDR2 FQNNGV. The CDR3 consists of 15 residues. The V gene end was trimmed by 4 bases and the J gene end by 8 bases; junction bases not matched to a gene: 9. CDR3 region: CASSSTGGNEDTIYF. In nucleotides, the CDR3 is TGTGCCAGCAGCTCGACAGGGGGGAACGAGGACACCATATATTTT.

In its sample, this clone was seen a few times. The chain is built from TRBV10-2 and TRBJ1-2; unclear D gene. The germline CDR1 and CDR2 sequences are WSHSY and SAAADI. V was pared by 5 bases and J by 3 bases, with 7 bases between. The CDR3 has 12 amino acids. The CDR3 sequence: CASSTGDYGYTF. The CDR3 DNA follows: TGCGCCAGCAGTACCGGAGACTATGGCTACACCTTC.

This clone has just a few counts. The gene calls are TRBV7-9 and TRBJ1-1; D remains unclear. The CDR3 spans 14 residues. The germline V and J ends were trimmed by 4 bases and 6 bases, with 15 bases remaining between them. The germline gives CDR1 SEHNR, CDR2 FQNEAQ (reference sequence). This CDR3 reads CASSSTSIRAEAFF. In DNA form, the CDR3 reads TGTGCCAGCAGCTCCACGTCAATACGCGCTGAAGCTTTCTTT. Using reference TRBV7-9 and TRBJ1-1 for the parts outside the CDR3, the full variable domain is DTGVSQNPRHKITKRGQNVTFRCDPISEHNRLYWYRQTLGQGPEFLTYFQNEAQLEKSRLLSDRFSAERPKGSFSTLEIQRTEQGDSAMYLCASSSTSIRAEAFFGQGTRLTVV.

The rearrangement links TRBV7-2 to TRBJ1-6, with 7 nucleotides matching TRBD1. Trimming cost V 2 bases and J 8 bases; bases outside gene matches: 15. From germline, CDR1 is SGHTA and CDR2 FQGNSA. This CDR3 has 18 residues. CDR3 residues: CASSLSLQRGLVDSPLHF. For the CDR3, the DNA is TGTGCCAGCAGCTTATCCCTCCAGAGGGGGCTCGTTGATTCACCCCTCCACTTT.

The chain uses TRBV7-2 and TRBJ2-7, with 8 bases matching TRBD2. Germline V gene data show CDR1 as SGHTA and CDR2 as FQGNSA. V lost 5 bases and J lost 5; bases outside the gene matches: 11. The CDR3 is 15 residues long. CDR3 loop: CASSPNGGASHEQYF. The CDR3 bases are TGTGCCAGCAGCCCGAACGGGGGGGCATCACACGAGCAGTACTTC.

The chain recombines TRBV7-2 with TRBJ1-6; D not resolved. V was shortened by 5 bases and J by 7 bases, with 9 bases between the two germline ends. The CDR3 spans 13 residues. Germline V CDR1 and CDR2: SGHTA, FQGNSA. CDR3 loop: CASSLAENSPLHF. The DNA of the CDR3 is TGTGCCAGCAGCCTCGCGGAGAATTCACCCCTCCACTTT. The entire variable domain, with the rest obtained from reference TRBV7-2 and TRBJ1-6, is as follows: GAGVSQSPSNKVTEKGKDVELRCDPISGHTALYWYRQSLGQGLEFLIYFQGNSAPDKSGLPSDRFSAERTGGSVSTLTIQRTQQEDSAVYLCASSLAENSPLHFGNGTRLTVT.

Here the CDR3 DNA reads TGTGCCAGCAGCTTAGTTGGGACAGGGCCTTTCTTT. Amino acids: CASSLVGTGPFF. J is TRBJ1-1 and V is TRBV7-2; 9 nucleotides align to TRBD1. V trimming: 1 base; J trimming: 12 bases; junction bases outside the gene matches: 3. Germline V gene data show CDR1 as SGHTA and CDR2 as FQGNSA. This CDR3 contains 12 residues.

The V and J genes are TRBV14 and TRBJ2-5, with 8 nucleotides matching TRBD1. Gene TRBJ2-7 matches the end of the DNA better, so the J call may be wrong. The germline CDR1 and CDR2 sequences are SGHDN and FVKESK. The CDR3 runs to 16 residues. In nucleotides, the CDR3 is TGTGCCAGCAGCCAAGGCCCACAGGGGGGAGGCTACGAGCAGTACTTC. Translated: CASSQGPQGGGYEQYF.

The rearrangement uses TRBV7-2 and TRBJ2-1; D is ambiguous. The germline V and J ends were trimmed by 5 bases and 4 bases, with 12 bases remaining between them. This CDR3 has 14 amino acids. Germline CDR1 is SGHTA and CDR2 is FQGNSA. The CDR3 here is CASSLSSRYNEQFF. In DNA, the CDR3 is TGTGCCAGCAGCCTGAGTTCCCGATACAATGAGCAGTTCTTC. The full variable domain, rest sourced from reference TRBV7-2 and TRBJ2-1, is GAGVSQSPSNKVTEKGKDVELRCDPISGHTALYWYRQSLGQGLEFLIYFQGNSAPDKSGLPSDRFSAERTGGSVSTLTIQRTQQEDSAVYLCASSLSSRYNEQFFGPGTRLTVL.

The chain joins TRBV5-1 to TRBJ2-3; 7 bases are shared with TRBD1. The CDR3 is 15 amino acids. After removal of 3 bases from V and 6 bases from J, the junction contained 10 bases not matched to a gene. The germline CDR1 and CDR2 sequences are SGHRS and YFSETQ. CDR3 amino acids: CASSYAGTRGDTQYF. The CDR3 DNA follows: TGCGCCAGCAGCTACGCCGGGACCAGGGGGGATACGCAGTATTTT.

This chain joins TRBV5-1 and TRBJ2-1; TRBD2 is a possible D gene (7 bases). V gave up 7 bases and J gave up 3 bases, with 17 bases separating them. This CDR3 contains 15 residues. In germline, CDR1 is SGHRS, CDR2 YFSETQ. CDR3 nucleotide sequence: TGCGCCAGCGCCGCGGGCGGGGGCCACTACAATGAGCAGTTCTTC. It is translated as CASAAGGGHYNEQFF.

This chain uses TRBV7-9 with TRBJ2-3; D is undetermined. Trimming took 3 bases from V and 5 from J, leaving 3 bases between them. This CDR3 has 11 residues. Per germline, CDR1 SEHNR and CDR2 FQNEAQ (reference sequence). The CDR3 DNA follows: TGTGCCAGCAGCTTGTTAGATACGCAGTATTTT. Protein sequence: CASSLLDTQYF.

The J gene is TRBJ2-7, the V gene TRBV18; D not certain. From germline, CDR1 is KGHSH and CDR2 LQKENI. The CDR3 covers 13 residues. V shed 5 bases and J shed 1 base, with 9 bases lying between them. The CDR3 coding sequence is TGTGCCAGCTCATGGACGGAATCCTACGAGCAGTACTTC. Its protein product is CASSWTESYEQYF.

The genes are TRBV11-2 and TRBJ1-2; D is possibly TRBD1 (5 bases). The V and J ends lost 1 base and 1 base respectively, with 13 bases between them. This CDR3 region has 16 residues. The germline V gene has CDR1 SGHAT and CDR2 FQNNGV. The CDR3 DNA is TGTGCCAGCAGCTTAGGGGGGGGGTACAATAACTATGGCTACACCTTC. This codes for CASSLGGGYNNYGYTF.

V is TRBV7-8 and J is TRBJ2-1, with 7 bases identical to TRBD1. J lost 7 bases, V lost 5 bases, and 11 bases had no gene match. The CDR3 totals 15 residues. The germline gives CDR1 SGHVS, CDR2 FQNEAQ. The CDR3 coding sequence is TGTGCCAGCAGCCTCCGACAGGGCCCGAGGAATGAGCAGTTCTTC. Its protein product is CASSLRQGPRNEQFF.

In its sample, this clone ranks as large. J is TRBJ1-6 and V is TRBV9, with 10 bases matching TRBD1. In germline, CDR1 is SGDLS, CDR2 YYNGEE. This CDR3 spans 16 amino acids. Trimming at V came to 3 bases and at J to 8 bases, leaving 8 bases not matched to a gene. CDR3 DNA: TGTGCCAGCAGCGCCCCGACAGGGGGCGCGTATTCACCCCTCCACTTT. Protein product: CASSAPTGGAYSPLHF.

This clone was found a few times. The chain is built from TRBV29-1 and TRBJ1-2; the D is unclear. Deletions cut 4 bases from V and 8 bases from J, with 5 bases between. CDR3 length: 9 residues. Germline CDR1 reads SQVTM; CDR2 reads ANQGSEA. This CDR3 is CSVARGYTF. CDR3 DNA sequence: TGCAGCGTTGCTCGGGGCTACACCTTC.